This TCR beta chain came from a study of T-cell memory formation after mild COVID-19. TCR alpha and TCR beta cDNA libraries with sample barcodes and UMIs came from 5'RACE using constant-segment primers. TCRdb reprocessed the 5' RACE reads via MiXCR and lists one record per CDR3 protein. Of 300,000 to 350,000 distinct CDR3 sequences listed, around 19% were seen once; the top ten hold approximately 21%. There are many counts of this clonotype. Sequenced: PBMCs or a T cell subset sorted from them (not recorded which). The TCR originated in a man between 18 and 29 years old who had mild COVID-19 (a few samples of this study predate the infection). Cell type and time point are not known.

The CDR3 DNA follows: TGTGCCAGCTCCCCGAACCGGGGGCTTACAAACACTGAAGCTTTCTTT. Its translation: CASSPNRGLTNTEAFF. The V call is TRBV18, the J call TRBJ1-1; TRBD1 might be the D (6 bases). Germline assignment: CDR1 KGHSH and CDR2 LQKENI. The CDR3 is made up of 16 amino acids. V was trimmed by 6 bases and J by 2 bases, leaving 19 bases between them. The variable domain in full, completed from reference TRBV18 and TRBJ1-1, reads NAGVMQNPRHLVRRRGQEARLRCSPMKGHSHVYWYRQLPEEGLKFMVYLQKENIIDESGMPKERFSAEFPKEGPSILRIQQVVRGDSAAYFCASSPNRGLTNTEAFFGQGTRLTVV.